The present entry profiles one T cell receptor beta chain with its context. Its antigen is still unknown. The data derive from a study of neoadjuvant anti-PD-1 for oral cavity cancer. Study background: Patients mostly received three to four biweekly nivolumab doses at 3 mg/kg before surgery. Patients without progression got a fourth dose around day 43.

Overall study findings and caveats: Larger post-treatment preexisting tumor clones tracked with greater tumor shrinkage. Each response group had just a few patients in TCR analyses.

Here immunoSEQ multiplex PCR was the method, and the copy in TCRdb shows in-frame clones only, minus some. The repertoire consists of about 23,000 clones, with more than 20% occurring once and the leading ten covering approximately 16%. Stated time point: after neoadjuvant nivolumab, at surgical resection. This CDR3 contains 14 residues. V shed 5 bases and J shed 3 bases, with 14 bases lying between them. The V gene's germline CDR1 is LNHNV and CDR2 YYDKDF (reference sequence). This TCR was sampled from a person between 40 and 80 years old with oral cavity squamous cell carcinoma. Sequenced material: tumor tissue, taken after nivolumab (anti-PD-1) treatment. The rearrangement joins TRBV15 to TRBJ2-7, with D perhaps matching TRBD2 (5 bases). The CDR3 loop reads CATSGRGLFYEQYF. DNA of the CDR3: TGTGCCACCAGCGGACGAGGACTCTTCTACGAGCAGTACTTC. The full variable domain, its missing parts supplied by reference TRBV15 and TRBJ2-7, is DAMVIQNPRYQVTQFGKPVTLSCSQTLNHNVMYWYQQKSSQAPKLLFHYYDKDFNNEADTPDNFQSRRPNTSFCFLDIRSPGLGDTAMYLCATSGRGLFYEQYFGPGTRLTVT.